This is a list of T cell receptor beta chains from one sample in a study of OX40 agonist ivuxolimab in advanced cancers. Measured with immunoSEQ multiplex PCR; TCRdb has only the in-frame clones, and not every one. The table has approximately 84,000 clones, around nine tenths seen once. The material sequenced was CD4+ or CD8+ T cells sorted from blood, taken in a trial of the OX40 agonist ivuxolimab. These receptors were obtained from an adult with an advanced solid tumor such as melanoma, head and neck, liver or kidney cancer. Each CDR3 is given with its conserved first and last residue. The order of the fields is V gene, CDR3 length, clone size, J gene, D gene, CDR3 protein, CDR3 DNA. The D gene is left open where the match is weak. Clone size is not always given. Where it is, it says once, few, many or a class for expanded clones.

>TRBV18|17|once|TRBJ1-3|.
CASSPNMGMGSGNTIYF
TGTGCCAGCTCACCGAATATGGGGATGGGCTCTGGAAACACCATATATTTT
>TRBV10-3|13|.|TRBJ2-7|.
CAIMALGEDEQYF
TGTGCCATCATGGCCCTAGGCGAGGACGAGCAGTACTTC
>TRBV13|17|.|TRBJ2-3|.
CASSLGGDYPSTDTQYF
TGTGCCAGCAGCTTAGGTGGAGACTACCCGTCCACAGATACGCAGTATTTT
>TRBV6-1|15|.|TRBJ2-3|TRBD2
CASSPTSGGTDTQYF
TGTGCCAGCAGTCCGACTAGCGGGGGCACAGATACGCAGTATTTT
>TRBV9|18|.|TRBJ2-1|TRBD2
CASSPMGLAGGPYNEQFF
TGTGCCAGCAGCCCAATGGGACTAGCGGGGGGGCCTTACAATGAGCAGTTCTTC
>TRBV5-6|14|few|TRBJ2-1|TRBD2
CASSLGLAVNEQFF
TGTGCCAGCAGCTTGGGACTAGCGGTTAATGAGCAGTTCTTC
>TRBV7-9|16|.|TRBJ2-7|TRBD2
CASSLTPLAGKNEQYF
TGTGCCAGCAGCTTAACCCCTTTAGCGGGGAAGAACGAGCAGTACTTC
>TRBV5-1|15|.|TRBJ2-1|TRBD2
CASSLTSGSYNEQFF
TGCGCCAGCAGCTTAACTAGCGGGAGTTACAATGAGCAGTTCTTC
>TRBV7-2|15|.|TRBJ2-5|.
CASSLAATGAGTQYF
TGTGCCAGCAGCTTAGCCGCAACGGGGGCTGGTACCCAGTACTTC
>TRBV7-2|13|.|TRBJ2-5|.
CASSLEGGSAQYF
TGTGCCAGCAGCTTAGAGGGAGGATCGGCCCAGTACTTC
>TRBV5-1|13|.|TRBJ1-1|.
CASSLTPGTEAFF
TGCGCCAGCAGCTTGACACCTGGCACTGAAGCTTTCTTT
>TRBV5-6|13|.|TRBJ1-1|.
CASSLMPGTEAFF
TGTGCCAGCAGCCTTATGCCGGGGACTGAAGCTTTCTTT
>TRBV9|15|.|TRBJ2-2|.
CASSASPFRDGELFF
TGTGCCAGCAGCGCTTCACCCTTCAGGGACGGGGAGCTGTTTTTT
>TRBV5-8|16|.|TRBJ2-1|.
CASSRSWEGSYNEQFF
TGTGCCAGCAGCCGGAGTTGGGAAGGGTCCTACAATGAGCAGTTCTTC
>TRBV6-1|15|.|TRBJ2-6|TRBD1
CASTQGSSGANVLTF
TGTGCCAGCACACAGGGGTCCTCTGGGGCCAACGTCCTGACTTTC
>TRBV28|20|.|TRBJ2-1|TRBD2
CASSSGLAGVRGLSYNEQFF
TGTGCCAGCAGCTCCGGACTAGCGGGAGTACGGGGACTGTCCTACAATGAGCAGTTCTTC
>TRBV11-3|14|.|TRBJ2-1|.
CASSSSGTSREQFF
TGTGCCAGCAGCTCATCCGGGACCTCTAGGGAGCAGTTCTTC
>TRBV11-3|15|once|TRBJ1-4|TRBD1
CASSSFGQGGEKLFF
TGTGCCAGCAGCTCCTTTGGACAGGGCGGTGAAAAACTGTTTTTT
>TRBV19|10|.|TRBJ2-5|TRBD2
CAAGGETQYF
TGTGCAGCGGGAGGGGAGACCCAGTACTTC
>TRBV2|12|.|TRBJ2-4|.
CASTSNQNIQYF
TGTGCCAGCACCTCTAACCAAAACATTCAGTACTTC
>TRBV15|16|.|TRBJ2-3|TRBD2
CATSRDGGEGTDTQYF
TGTGCCACCAGCAGAGATGGGGGGGAGGGCACAGATACGCAGTATTTT
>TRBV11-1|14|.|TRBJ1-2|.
CASSLLRERDGYTF
TGTGCCAGCAGCTTACTAAGGGAGCGGGATGGCTACACCTTC
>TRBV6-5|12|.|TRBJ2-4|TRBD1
CASSGQGNIQYF
TGTGCCAGCAGTGGACAGGGGAACATTCAGTACTTC
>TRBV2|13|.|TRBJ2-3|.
CASILDSANTQYF
TGTGCCAGCATCCTAGACAGCGCAAATACGCAGTATTTT
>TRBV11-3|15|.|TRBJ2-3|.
CASSLDSGSSDTQYF
TGTGCCAGCAGCTTAGATTCGGGTAGCTCAGATACGCAGTATTTT
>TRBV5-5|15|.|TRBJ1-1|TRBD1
CASSVTGTVNTEAFF
TGTGCCAGCAGCGTCACCGGGACAGTGAACACTGAAGCTTTCTTT
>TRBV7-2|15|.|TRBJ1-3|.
CASSPHMGSGNTIYF
TGTGCCAGCAGCCCCCATATGGGCTCTGGAAACACCATATATTTT
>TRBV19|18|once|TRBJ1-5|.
CASSPLWGGGISNQPQHF
TGTGCCAGTAGTCCCCTGTGGGGGGGAGGAATTAGCAATCAGCCCCAGCATTTT
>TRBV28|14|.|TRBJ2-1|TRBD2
CASGTSGIGHEQFF
TGTGCCAGCGGAACTAGCGGGATTGGCCATGAGCAGTTCTTC
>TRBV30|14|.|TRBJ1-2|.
CAWSMAIPNYGYTF
TGTGCCTGGAGTATGGCTATTCCTAACTATGGCTACACCTTC
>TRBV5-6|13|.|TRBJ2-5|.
CASSLDLSETQYF
TGTGCCAGCAGCTTAGATCTTTCGGAGACCCAGTACTTC
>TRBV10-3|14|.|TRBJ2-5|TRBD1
CAISSGGFQETQYF
TGTGCCATCAGTTCAGGGGGTTTCCAAGAGACCCAGTACTTC
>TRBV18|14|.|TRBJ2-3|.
CASSPQGITDTQYF
TGTGCCAGCTCACCGCAGGGGATCACAGATACGCAGTATTTT
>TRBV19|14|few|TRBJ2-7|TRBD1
CASSSTGAVSEQYF
TGTGCCAGTAGTTCGACAGGGGCGGTTAGCGAGCAGTACTTC
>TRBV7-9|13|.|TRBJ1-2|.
CASSPTEAYGYTF
TGTGCCAGCAGCCCGACAGAGGCCTATGGCTACACCTTC
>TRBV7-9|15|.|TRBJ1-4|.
CASSILVSGNEKLFF
TGTGCCAGCAGCATTCTAGTCTCGGGGAATGAAAAACTGTTTTTT
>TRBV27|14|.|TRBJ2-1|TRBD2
CASSLLAGGHEQFF
TGTGCCAGCAGTTTGCTAGCGGGAGGTCATGAGCAGTTCTTC
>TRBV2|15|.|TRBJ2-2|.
CASSELRLGTGELFF
TGTGCCAGCAGTGAACTGAGACTTGGCACCGGGGAGCTGTTTTTT
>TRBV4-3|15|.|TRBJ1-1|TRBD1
CASSLQQGIHTEAFF
TGCGCCAGCAGCTTACAACAGGGGATTCACACTGAAGCTTTCTTT
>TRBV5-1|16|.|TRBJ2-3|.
CASSLGTREGTDTQYF
TGCGCCAGCAGCCTAGGCACCAGGGAAGGGACAGATACGCAGTATTTT
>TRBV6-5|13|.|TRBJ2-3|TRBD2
CASSRGGADTQYF
TGTGCCAGCAGCCGCGGGGGGGCAGATACGCAGTATTTT
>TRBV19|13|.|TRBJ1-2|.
CASSTHTSYGYTF
TGTGCCAGTAGTACACACACCTCCTATGGCTACACCTTC
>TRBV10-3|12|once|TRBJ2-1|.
CAISLDYNEQFF
TGTGCCATCAGCCTTGACTACAATGAGCAGTTCTTC
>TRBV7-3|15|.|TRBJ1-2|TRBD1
CASSLTCQGANGYTF
TGTGCCAGCAGCTTAACGTGCCAGGGGGCAAACGGCTACACCTTC
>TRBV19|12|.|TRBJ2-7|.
CASSIKAGEQYF
TGTGCCAGTAGTATAAAGGCCGGGGAGCAGTACTTC
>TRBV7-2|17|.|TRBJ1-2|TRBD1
CASSLEAQTGGVYGYTF
TGTGCCAGCAGCTTAGAGGCGCAGACAGGGGGGGTATATGGCTACACCTTC
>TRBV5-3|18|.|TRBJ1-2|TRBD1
CARSPPPGTGDFYYGYTF
TGTGCCAGAAGCCCCCCTCCCGGGACAGGGGATTTCTACTATGGCTACACCTTC
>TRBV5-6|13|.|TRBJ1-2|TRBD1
CASSRDRVGGYTF
TGTGCCAGCAGCCGGGACAGGGTCGGCGGCTACACCTTC
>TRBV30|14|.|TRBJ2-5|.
CAWSPPVFGETQYF
TGTGCCTGGAGTCCCCCCGTTTTCGGGGAGACCCAGTACTTC
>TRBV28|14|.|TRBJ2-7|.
CASIPGTFSYEQYF
TGTGCCAGCATCCCCGGGACATTCTCCTACGAGCAGTACTTC
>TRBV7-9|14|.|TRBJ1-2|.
CASSLAGPPGGYTF
TGTGCCAGCAGCTTAGCCGGTCCCCCTGGAGGCTACACCTTC
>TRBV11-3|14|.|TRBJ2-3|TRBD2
CASSLVAGVNTQYF
TGTGCCAGCAGCTTAGTAGCGGGAGTCAATACGCAGTATTTT
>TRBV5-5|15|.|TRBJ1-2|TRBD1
CASSPSGQGSYGYTF
TGTGCCAGCAGCCCCTCGGGACAGGGGTCCTACGGCTACACCTTC
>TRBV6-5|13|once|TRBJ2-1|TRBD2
CASRTSGRDEQFF
TGTGCCAGCAGGACTAGCGGGAGGGATGAGCAGTTCTTC
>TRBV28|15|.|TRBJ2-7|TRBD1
CASRATGTGSYEQYF
TGTGCCAGCAGAGCCACCGGGACAGGTTCCTACGAGCAGTACTTC
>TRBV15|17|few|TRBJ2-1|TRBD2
CATSREPGGTSYNEQFF
TGTGCCACCAGCAGAGAGCCGGGGGGTACCTCCTACAATGAGCAGTTCTTC
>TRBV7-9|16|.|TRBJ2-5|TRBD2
CASSSGTSGIQETQYF
TGTGCCAGCAGCTCCGGGACTAGCGGCATACAAGAGACCCAGTACTTC
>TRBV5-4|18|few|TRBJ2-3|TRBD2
CASRNLAGGPSGTDTQYF
TGTGCCAGCAGGAATCTAGCGGGGGGGCCGAGCGGCACAGATACGCAGTATTTT
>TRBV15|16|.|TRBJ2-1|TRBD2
CATSRDTSGGASPRFF
TGTGCCACCAGCAGAGATACTAGCGGGGGGGCTTCCCCTCGGTTCTTC